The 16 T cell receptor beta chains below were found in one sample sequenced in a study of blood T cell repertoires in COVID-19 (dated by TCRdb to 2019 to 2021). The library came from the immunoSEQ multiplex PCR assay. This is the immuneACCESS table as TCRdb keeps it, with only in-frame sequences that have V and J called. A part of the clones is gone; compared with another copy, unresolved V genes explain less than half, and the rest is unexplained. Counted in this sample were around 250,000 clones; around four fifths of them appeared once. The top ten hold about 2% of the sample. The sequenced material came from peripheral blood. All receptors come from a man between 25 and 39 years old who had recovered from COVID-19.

As DNA, the CDR3 is TGTGCCAGCAGTGCTTCCCCGGGACTATACACAGATACGCAGTATTTT. It specifies CASSASPGLYTDTQYF. This sequence joins TRBV6-4 and TRBJ2-3; 7 bases align to TRBD2. V dropped 4 bases and J dropped 2; count of bases not matched to a gene: 9. The CDR3 length is 16 residues. From germline, CDR1 is MRHNA and CDR2 SNTAGT.

The CDR3 DNA reads as TGTGCCAGCAGCTGGGGAGCCGCCTACGAGCAGTACGTC. Encoded protein: CASSWGAAYEQYV. The chain uses TRBV7-9 and TRBJ2-7; TRBD2 is a possible D gene (5 bases). CDR1 is SEHNR, CDR2 FQNEAQ, per germline (reference sequence). Trimming left V 4 bases short and J 2 bases short, with 9 bases between. The CDR3 runs to 13 residues.

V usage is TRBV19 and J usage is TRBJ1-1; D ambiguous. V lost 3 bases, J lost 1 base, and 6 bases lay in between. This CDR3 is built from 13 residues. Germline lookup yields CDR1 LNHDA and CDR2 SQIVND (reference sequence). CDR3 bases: TGTGCCAGTAGTATTAACAGGAACACTGAAGCTTTCTTT. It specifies CASSINRNTEAFF. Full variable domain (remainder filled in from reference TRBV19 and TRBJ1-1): DGGITQSPKYLFRKEGQNVTLSCEQNLNHDAMYWYRQDPGQGLRLIYYSQIVNDFQKGDIAEGYSVSREKKESFPLTVTSAQKNPTAFYLCASSINRNTEAFFGQGTRLTVV.

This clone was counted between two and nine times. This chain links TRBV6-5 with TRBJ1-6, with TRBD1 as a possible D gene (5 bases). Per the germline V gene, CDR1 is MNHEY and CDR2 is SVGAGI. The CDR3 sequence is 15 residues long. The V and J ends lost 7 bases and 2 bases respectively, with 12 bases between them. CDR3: CASTRGSTYNSPLHF. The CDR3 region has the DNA TGTGCCAGCACTCGGGGGAGTACCTATAATTCACCCCTCCACTTT.

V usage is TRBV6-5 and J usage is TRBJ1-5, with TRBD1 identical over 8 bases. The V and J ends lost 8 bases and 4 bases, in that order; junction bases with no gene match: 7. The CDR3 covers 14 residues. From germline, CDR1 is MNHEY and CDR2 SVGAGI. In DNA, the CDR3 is TGTGCCAGCGGGAAGGACAGGGAAAATCAGCCCCAGCATTTT. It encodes CASGKDRENQPQHF.

Here the CDR3 reads CASSLKGQGHGYTF. The CDR3 DNA is TGTGCCAGCAGCTTAAAAGGGCAGGGCCATGGCTACACCTTC. V is TRBV5-6 and J is TRBJ1-2, with a possible D match to TRBD1 (5 bases). V lost 2 bases and J 6 bases, leaving 14 bases between the germline ends. Germline CDR1 SGHDT, CDR2 YYEEEE. The CDR3 runs to 14 residues.

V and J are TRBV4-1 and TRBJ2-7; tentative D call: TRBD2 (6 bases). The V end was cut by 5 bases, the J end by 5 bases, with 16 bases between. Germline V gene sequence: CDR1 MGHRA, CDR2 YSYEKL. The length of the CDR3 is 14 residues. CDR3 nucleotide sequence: TGCGCCAGCAGCACGCGGGGCGATGGTAACGAGCAGTACTTC. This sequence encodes CASSTRGDGNEQYF.

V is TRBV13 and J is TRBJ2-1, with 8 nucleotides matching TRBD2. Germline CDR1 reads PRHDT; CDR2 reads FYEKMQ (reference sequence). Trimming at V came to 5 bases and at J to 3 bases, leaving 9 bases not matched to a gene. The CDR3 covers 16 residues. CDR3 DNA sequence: TGTGCCAGCAGCGATTTAGCGGGGAAGAGCTACAATGAGCAGTTCTTC. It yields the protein CASSDLAGKSYNEQFF.

CDR3 loop: CASSSPPVYEQYV. Here the CDR3 DNA reads TGTGCCAGCAGCTCGCCCCCAGTTTACGAGCAGTACGTC. The chain carries TRBV28 and TRBJ2-7; D not resolved. The CDR3 spans 13 residues. Per the germline V gene, CDR1 is MDHEN and CDR2 is SYDVKM. V dropped 6 bases and J dropped 4 bases, with 13 bases sitting between them.

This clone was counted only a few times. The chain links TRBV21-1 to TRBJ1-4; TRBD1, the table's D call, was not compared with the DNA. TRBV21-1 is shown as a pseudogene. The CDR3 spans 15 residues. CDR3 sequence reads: CASSNRTGGGEKLFF. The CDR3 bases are TGTGCCAGCAGCAATAGGACAGGCGGAGGGGAAAAACTGTTTTTT.

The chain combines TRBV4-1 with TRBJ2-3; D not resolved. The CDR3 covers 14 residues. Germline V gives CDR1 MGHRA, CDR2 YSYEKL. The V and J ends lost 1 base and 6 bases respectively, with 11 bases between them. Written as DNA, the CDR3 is TGCGCCAGCAGCCAAGTGGCTAGTTTGGATACGCAGTATTTT. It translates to CASSQVASLDTQYF.

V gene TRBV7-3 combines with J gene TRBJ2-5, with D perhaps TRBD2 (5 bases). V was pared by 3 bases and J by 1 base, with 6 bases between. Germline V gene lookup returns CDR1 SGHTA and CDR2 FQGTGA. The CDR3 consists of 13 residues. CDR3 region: CASSFGVQETQYF. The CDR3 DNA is TGTGCCAGCAGCTTCGGGGTCCAAGAGACCCAGTACTTC.

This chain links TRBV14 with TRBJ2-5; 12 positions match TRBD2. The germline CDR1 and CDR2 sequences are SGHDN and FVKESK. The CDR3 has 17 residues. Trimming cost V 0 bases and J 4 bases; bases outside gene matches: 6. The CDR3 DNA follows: TGTGCCAGCAGCCAAGATCGACCTAGCGGGGGGGGAGAGACCCAGTACTTC. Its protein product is CASSQDRPSGGGETQYF.

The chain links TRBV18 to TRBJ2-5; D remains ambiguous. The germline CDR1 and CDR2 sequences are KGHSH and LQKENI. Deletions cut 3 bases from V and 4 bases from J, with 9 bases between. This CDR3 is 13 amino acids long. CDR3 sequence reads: CASSPDEIETQYF. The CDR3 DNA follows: TGTGCCAGCTCACCCGATGAGATAGAGACCCAGTACTTC.

The CDR3 region is CASSVPGQSINQPQHF. In nucleotides, the CDR3 is TGTGCCAGCAGCGTACCAGGGCAGTCCATTAATCAGCCCCAGCATTTT. This chain uses TRBV9 with TRBJ1-5, with D perhaps TRBD1 (5 bases). Germline V gene data show CDR1 as SGDLS and CDR2 as YYNGEE. The CDR3 is made up of 16 amino acids. V gave up 1 base and J gave up 4 bases, with 15 bases separating them.

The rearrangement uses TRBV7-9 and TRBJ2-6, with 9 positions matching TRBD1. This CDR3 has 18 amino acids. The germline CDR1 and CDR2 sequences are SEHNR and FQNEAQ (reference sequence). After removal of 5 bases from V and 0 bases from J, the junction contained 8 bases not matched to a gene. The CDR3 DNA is TGTGCCAGCAGCCACCGGGACAGGGCACACTCTGGGGCCAACGTCCTGACTTTC. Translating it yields CASSHRDRAHSGANVLTF.